This T cell receptor (beta chain) was identified in a study of T cell changes during pregnancy in multiple sclerosis. Data came from immunoSEQ multiplex PCR; TCRdb stores just in-frame clones and leaves some out. Of more than 75,000 clones listed, approximately 94% are singletons. The sequence was obtained from a female donor with multiple sclerosis, enrolled in a pregnancy study. The sequenced sample was peripheral blood, obtained in the third trimester of pregnancy.

DNA of the CDR3: TGTGCCAGCAGTAGTGATCTTACTCGCAATCAGCCCCAGCATTTT. Translation: CASSSDLTRNQPQHF. V and J are TRBV5-6 and TRBJ1-5; no definite D call. CDR3 size: 15 residues. V was clipped by 5 bases and J by 2 bases, with 14 bases between them. CDR1 SGHDT and CDR2 YYEEEE come from the germline V gene.